This T cell receptor beta chain was profiled in a study of identical twins. One entry per CDR3 protein, called by TCRdb with MiXCR from the 5' RACE reads. Here the sample spans more than 650,000 distinct CDR3 sequences, 5.5% to 6.5% being singletons. Germline V lookup: CDR1 MRHNA, CDR2 SNTAGT. This CDR3 comprises 19 residues. The V end was cut by 5 bases, the J end by 4 bases, with 30 bases between. This TCR was recovered from a man aged 18 to 35 in good health. Sequenced sample: naive T cells sorted from blood. This chain connects TRBV6-4 to TRBJ2-7, with a tentative D call TRBD2 (7 bases). The DNA for the CDR3 is TGTGCCAGCAGTCACCTCCCCCGCAGGGGTGGATCGGGAGGTTACGAGCAGTACGTC. It yields the protein CASSHLPRRGGSGGYEQYV.